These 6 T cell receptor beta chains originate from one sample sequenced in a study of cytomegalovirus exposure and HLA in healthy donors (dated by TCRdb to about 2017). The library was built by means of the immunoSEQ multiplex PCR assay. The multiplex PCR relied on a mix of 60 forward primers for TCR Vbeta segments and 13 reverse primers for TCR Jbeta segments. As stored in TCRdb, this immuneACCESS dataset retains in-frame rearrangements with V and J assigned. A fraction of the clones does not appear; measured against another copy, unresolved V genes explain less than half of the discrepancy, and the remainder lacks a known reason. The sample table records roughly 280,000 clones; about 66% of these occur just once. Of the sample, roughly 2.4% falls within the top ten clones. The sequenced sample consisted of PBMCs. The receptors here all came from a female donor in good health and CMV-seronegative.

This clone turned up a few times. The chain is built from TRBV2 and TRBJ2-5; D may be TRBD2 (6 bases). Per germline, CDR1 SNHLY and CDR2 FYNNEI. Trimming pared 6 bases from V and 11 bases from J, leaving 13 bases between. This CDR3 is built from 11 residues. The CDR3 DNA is TGTGCCAGCAGCGGGGAGGTGGAGCAGTACTTC. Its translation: CASSGEVEQYF.

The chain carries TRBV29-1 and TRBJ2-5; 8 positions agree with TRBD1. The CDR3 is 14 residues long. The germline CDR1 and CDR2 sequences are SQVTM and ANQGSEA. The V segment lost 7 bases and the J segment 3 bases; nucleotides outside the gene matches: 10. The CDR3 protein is CSAGQGLGEETQYF. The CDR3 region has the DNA TGCAGCGCCGGACAGGGCCTAGGGGAAGAGACCCAGTACTTC.

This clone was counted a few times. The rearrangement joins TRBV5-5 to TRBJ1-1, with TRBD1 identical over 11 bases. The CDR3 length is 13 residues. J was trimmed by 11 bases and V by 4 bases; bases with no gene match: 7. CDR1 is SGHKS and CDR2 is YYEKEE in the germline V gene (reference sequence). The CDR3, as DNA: TGTGCCAGCAGCAACGGACAGGGGGCGCGGGCTTTCTTT. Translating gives CASSNGQGARAFF.

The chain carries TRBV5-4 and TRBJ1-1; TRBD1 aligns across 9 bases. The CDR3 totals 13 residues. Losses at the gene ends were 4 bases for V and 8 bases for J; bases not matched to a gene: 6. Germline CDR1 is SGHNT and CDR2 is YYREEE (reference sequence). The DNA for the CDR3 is TGTGCCAGCAGCCCAGCCGGGACAGGGGAAGCTTTCTTT. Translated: CASSPAGTGEAFF.

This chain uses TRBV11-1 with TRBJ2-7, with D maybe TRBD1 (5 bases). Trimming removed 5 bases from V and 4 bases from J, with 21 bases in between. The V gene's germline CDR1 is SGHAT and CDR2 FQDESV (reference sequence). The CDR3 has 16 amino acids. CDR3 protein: CASSLRSGADSYEQYF. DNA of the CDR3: TGTGCCAGCAGCCTCAGGAGTGGGGCAGATTCTTACGAGCAGTACTTC.

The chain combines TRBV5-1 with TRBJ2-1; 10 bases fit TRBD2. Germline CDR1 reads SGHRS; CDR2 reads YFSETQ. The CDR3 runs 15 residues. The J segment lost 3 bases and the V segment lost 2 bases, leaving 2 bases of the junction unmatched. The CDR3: CASSFSGRNYNEQFF. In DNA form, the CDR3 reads TGCGCCAGCAGCTTTAGCGGGAGGAACTACAATGAGCAGTTCTTC.